The TCR beta chain under discussion was sequenced for a study of OX40 agonist ivuxolimab in advanced cancers. Study-level information: From 23 to 79 years was the age range, with a mean of about 54 years, and roughly 80% were male.

CDR1 and CDR2 from the germline V gene are MNHEY and SVGAGI. The length of the CDR3 is 14 residues. V was trimmed by 6 bases and J by 2 bases, leaving 12 bases between them. Produced via immunoSEQ multiplex PCR; TCRdb's table is partial and in-frame only. The sample lists about 33,000 clones; over 60% were seen once. Study results and limitations: CD4+ T cells averaged fewer expanded clones than CD8+ T cells. Part of the nonresponder group also had normalized T-cell clonal expansion that was low. There was clonal expansion of CD4+ and CD8+ blood T cells by week 6 at 0.1 to 3.0 mg/kg.

As to this clone: Its specificity is unknown.

The clonotype comes from an adult with an advanced solid tumor such as melanoma, head and neck, liver or kidney cancer. The material was CD4+ or CD8+ T cells sorted from blood, obtained in a trial of the OX40 agonist ivuxolimab. V is TRBV6-5 and J is TRBJ2-3; TRBD1 might be the D (6 bases). The CDR3 DNA sequence: TGTGCCAGCAGGAGACAGGCTTACACAGATACGCAGTATTTT. The encoded protein is CASRRQAYTDTQYF.